Described below is a single T cell receptor beta chain sequence and its context. The data belong to a study of T cells in tuberculosis. The overall study: CD1B tetramers identified T cells specific for mycobacterial lipid GMM.

No alpha-beta pairing information exists for these sequences. TCRdb keeps only in-frame clones here, not all; method: immunoSEQ multiplex PCR. The data show tens of thousands of clones, roughly 90% seen once. Trimming left V 8 bases short and J 5 bases short, with 27 bases between. This CDR3 contains 17 residues. Germline CDR1 reads MNHEY; CDR2 reads SMNVEV (reference sequence). Sorting used thawed, overnight-rested PBMC stained with anti-CD3, a viability dye and GMM-loaded CD1B tetramer. C32 glucose monomycolate from Rhodococcus equi was loaded onto the CD1B tetramers. The chain is built from TRBV27 and TRBJ2-5; possibly TRBD2 for D (6 bases). The clonotype was recovered from an adult woman with latent tuberculosis. The specimen sequenced was CD1b-GMM tetramer-negative cells sorted from PBMCs. As DNA, the CDR3 is TGTGCCAGCCGGGGCCCGGGTTATGGGACTTTTGAGGAGACCCAGTACTTC. This translates into CASRGPGYGTFEETQYF.